Each of the 23 T cell receptor beta chains below was sequenced from the same sample in a study of blood T cell repertoires in COVID-19 (dated by TCRdb to the early 2020s). Library preparation used the immunoSEQ multiplex PCR assay. TCRdb obtained this table from immuneACCESS and retained in-frame rearrangements with V and J assigned. These tables miss some clones; where compared with another copy, unresolved V genes account for less than half of the shortfall, and the remainder is unexplained. The sample records 250,000 to 300,000 clones, approximately 83% of which are singletons. The top ten clonotypes cover 1.5% to 2% of the sample. The source material was PBMCs or T cells enriched from blood (not recorded which). Receptors originate from a woman in her 50s who had recovered from COVID-19.

The genes are TRBV6-4 and TRBJ1-6; D is unclear. V shed 8 bases and J shed 6 bases, with 17 bases lying between them. Germline lookup yields CDR1 MRHNA and CDR2 SNTAGT. CDR3 length: 15 amino acids. CDR3 bases: TGTGCCAGCCCCCCTTACAAGTCTTGTAATTCACCCCTCCACTTT. Translating gives CASPPYKSCNSPLHF.

The chain employs TRBV7-9 and TRBJ2-7; 9 positions match TRBD2. The CDR3 spans 15 residues. The V gene end was trimmed by 1 base and the J gene end by 2 bases; junction bases not matched to a gene: 3. Germline V CDR1 and CDR2: SEHNR, FQNEAQ (reference sequence). CDR3 DNA: TGTGCCAGCAGCTTAGGTAGCGGGAGAACCTACGAGCAGTACTTC. Its protein is CASSLGSGRTYEQYF.

The V gene is TRBV7-9, the J gene TRBJ1-4, with TRBD1 matching 8 bases. The V gene end was trimmed by 5 bases and the J gene end by 7 bases; junction bases not matched to a gene: 12. The germline V gene encodes CDR1 SEHNR and CDR2 FQNEAQ (reference sequence). This CDR3 comprises 16 residues. As DNA, the CDR3 is TGTGCCAGCAGCGGGATGCCGGGACAGGCTGTTGAAAAACTGTTTTTT. Residues: CASSGMPGQAVEKLFF.

V and J are TRBV5-4 and TRBJ2-7, with a tentative D call TRBD1 (6 bases). V dropped 4 bases and J dropped 1 base, with 9 bases sitting between them. CDR1 SGHNT and CDR2 YYREEE come from the germline V gene (reference sequence). The CDR3 has 13 residues. Here the CDR3 reads CASSLTGSYEQYF. The DNA of the CDR3 is TGTGCCAGCAGCCTGACAGGTTCCTACGAGCAGTACTTC.

This chain joins TRBV12-5 and TRBJ2-2, with 9 bases identical to TRBD2. The germline V gene has CDR1 LGHNT and CDR2 FRNRAP. V dropped 1 base and J dropped 5; count of bases not matched to a gene: 14. The CDR3 extends over 19 amino acids. The CDR3 spells CASGLGPFLSGRRTGELFF. In DNA form, the CDR3 reads TGTGCTAGTGGTTTGGGCCCTTTCCTTAGCGGGAGACGGACCGGGGAGCTGTTTTTT.

The rearrangement uses TRBV5-6 and TRBJ1-5; a weak D match, TRBD1 (5 bases). The V gene lost 0 bases and the J gene lost 3 bases, with 13 bases spanning the gap. The CDR3 consists of 16 residues. Germline values: CDR1 SGHDT, CDR2 YYEEEE. CDR3 sequence (DNA): TGTGCCAGCAGCTTGGGGTCCGCAGGGAACAATCAGCCCCAGCATTTT. Protein sequence: CASSLGSAGNNQPQHF.

A few counts support this clone. The chain has TRBV7-3 and TRBJ2-2; 7 bases fit TRBD1. CDR1 is SGHTA, CDR2 FQGTGA, per germline. CDR3 length: 14 amino acids. Germline trimming cut 4 bases from V and 3 bases from J; bases unmatched to any gene: 2. This CDR3 reads CASSSDRDTGELFF. Written as DNA, the CDR3 is TGTGCCAGCAGCTCCGACAGGGACACCGGGGAGCTGTTTTTT.

V is TRBV11-2 and J is TRBJ2-1; 10 bases map to TRBD2. Germline assignment: CDR1 SGHAT and CDR2 FQNNGV. J was trimmed by 0 bases and V by 2 bases; bases with no gene match: 7. This CDR3 contains 18 residues. CDR3 amino acids: CASSLKRTSGSSYNEQFF. The CDR3 bases are TGTGCCAGCAGCTTAAAAAGGACTAGCGGAAGCTCCTACAATGAGCAGTTCTTC.

The chain links TRBV7-9 to TRBJ2-3; tentatively, D is TRBD1 (6 bases). CDR3 length equals 14 residues. Trimming removed 6 bases from V and 0 bases from J, with 10 bases in between. The germline CDR1 and CDR2 sequences are SEHNR and FQNEAQ (reference sequence). CDR3 nucleotides: TGTGCCAGCAGTTTGGACAGTAGCACAGATACGCAGTATTTT. This codes for CASSLDSSTDTQYF.

This chain links TRBV5-1 with TRBJ1-2; TRBD1 agrees at 9 bases. V was clipped by 6 bases and J by 5 bases; unmatched bases: 11. From germline, CDR1 is SGHRS and CDR2 YFSETQ. The CDR3 contains 15 residues. The CDR3 sequence is CASTPGTGSLYGYTF. CDR3 sequence (DNA): TGCGCCAGCACCCCCGGGACAGGGTCCCTTTATGGCTACACCTTC.

This sequence joins TRBV9 and TRBJ1-3; weak D call: TRBD1 (6 bases). This CDR3 has 14 residues. Trimming cost V 3 bases and J 4 bases, with 11 bases left between them. In germline, CDR1 is SGDLS, CDR2 YYNGEE. CDR3 sequence reads: CASSARGSGNTIYF. CDR3 nucleotides: TGTGCCAGCAGCGCCAGGGGCTCGGGAAACACCATATATTTT.

The genes are TRBV28 and TRBJ2-6; unclear D gene. V shed 0 bases and J shed 2 bases, with 5 bases lying between them. Germline-derived CDR1 and CDR2 are MDHEN and SYDVKM. The CDR3 is 15 amino acids. CDR3 residues: CASSLWGTGANVLTF. Written as DNA, the CDR3 is TGTGCCAGCAGTTTATGGGGCACTGGGGCCAACGTCCTGACTTTC.

The chain joins TRBV3-1 (or the pseudogene TRBV3-2) to TRBJ2-1; 7 nucleotides line up with TRBD1. Germline-derived CDR1 and CDR2 are LGHDT and YNNKEL (reference sequence). The CDR3 contains 16 residues. Unmatched junction bases numbered 5, after V lost 0 bases and J lost 3 bases. The CDR3 DNA is TGTGCCAGCAGCCAAGACGGACAGGCAGGCTACAATGAGCAGTTCTTC. Protein product: CASSQDGQAGYNEQFF.

The V and J genes are TRBV3-1 (or the pseudogene TRBV3-2) and TRBJ2-7; D is undetermined. Germline V CDR1 and CDR2: LGHDT, YNNKEL (reference sequence). The germline V and J ends were trimmed by 1 base and 4 bases, with 8 bases remaining between them. The CDR3 sequence is 13 residues long. CDR3 sequence: CASSQAPSYEQYF. Here the CDR3 DNA reads TGTGCCAGCAGCCAAGCCCCTAGTTACGAGCAGTACTTC.

This chain uses TRBV5-1 with TRBJ2-7, with D uncertain. The CDR3 consists of 13 residues. Per germline, CDR1 SGHRS and CDR2 YFSETQ. Trimming removed 4 bases from V and 4 bases from J, with 12 bases in between. The CDR3 sequence: CASSTTDLYEQYF. In nucleotides, the CDR3 is TGCGCCAGCAGCACAACAGATCTTTACGAGCAGTACTTC.

This chain uses TRBV6-1 with TRBJ1-5; no firm D call. CDR3 length equals 11 residues. Looked up from germline, CDR1 is MNHNS and CDR2 is SASEGT. V was trimmed by 1 base and J by 8 bases, leaving 3 bases between them. This CDR3 is CASSEDKPQHF. CDR3 sequence (DNA): TGTGCCAGCAGTGAAGACAAGCCCCAGCATTTT.

V usage is TRBV28 and J usage is TRBJ2-7, with 7 positions matching TRBD2. Germline-derived CDR1 and CDR2 are MDHEN and SYDVKM. V was clipped by 5 bases and J by 4 bases; unmatched bases: 8. The CDR3 is made up of 14 amino acids. The CDR3 DNA reads as TGTGCCAGCAGTACACCGGGACTATCTTACGAGCAGTACTTC. As protein: CASSTPGLSYEQYF.

The genes are TRBV29-1 and TRBJ2-5; TRBD2 matches at 12 bases. The CDR3 runs to 14 residues. Trimming at V came to 3 bases and at J to 4 bases, leaving 3 bases not matched to a gene. Germline V gene sequence: CDR1 SQVTM, CDR2 ANQGSEA. CDR3 nucleotide sequence: TGCAGCGTTGACCCACTAGCGGGAGGAGAGACCCAGTACTTC. The encoded protein is CSVDPLAGGETQYF.

The chain couples TRBV5-1 to TRBJ2-7; D call uncertain. The germline V and J ends were trimmed by 5 bases and 1 base, with 4 bases remaining between them. This CDR3 has 11 amino acids. Germline CDR1 and CDR2: SGHRS and YFSETQ. CDR3 amino acids: CASRLSYEQYF. CDR3 nucleotide sequence: TGCGCCAGCAGGTTATCCTACGAGCAGTACTTC. Together with reference TRBV5-1 and TRBJ2-7, the CDR3 gives the full variable domain: KAGVTQTPRYLIKTRGQQVTLSCSPISGHRSVSWYQQTPGQGLQFLFEYFSETQRNKGNFPGRFSGRQFSNSRSEMNVSTLELGDSALYLCASRLSYEQYFGPGTRLTVT.

The gene calls are TRBV3-1 (or the pseudogene TRBV3-2) and TRBJ1-2; the D gene is possibly TRBD1 (6 bases). Germline V gives CDR1 LGHDT, CDR2 YNNKEL (reference sequence). The CDR3 is 14 residues long. Trimming stripped 1 base from V and 4 bases from J, with 10 bases between. The CDR3: CASSQVGAPYGYTF. In DNA, the CDR3 is TGTGCCAGCAGCCAAGTGGGGGCCCCCTATGGCTACACCTTC.

The gene calls are TRBV5-1 and TRBJ2-3; D unclear. Trimming shortened V by 0 bases and J by 6 bases, and 5 bases separated the two germline ends. This CDR3 has 12 amino acids. CDR1 SGHRS and CDR2 YFSETQ come from the germline V gene. The DNA of the CDR3 is TGCGCCAGCAGCTTGGCGGAGGATACGCAGTATTTT. Its protein is CASSLAEDTQYF.

The V gene is TRBV5-5, the J gene TRBJ1-1; weak D call: TRBD1 (6 bases). CDR1 and CDR2 from the germline V gene are SGHKS and YYEKEE (reference sequence). V lost 0 bases and J lost 4, with 13 bases in between. CDR3 length: 15 residues. The CDR3 loop is CASSLGDTLGTEAFF. CDR3 DNA sequence: TGTGCCAGCAGCTTGGGGGACACCCTGGGCACTGAAGCTTTCTTT.

This chain connects TRBV18 to TRBJ1-1, with D tentatively TRBD1 (6 bases). Germline CDR1 is KGHSH and CDR2 is LQKENI. The CDR3 has 14 amino acids. Trimming cost V 2 bases and J 0 bases, with 7 bases left between them. CDR3 in DNA: TGTGCCAGCTCACCAGGGGGCATGAACACTGAAGCTTTCTTT. Translated, it gives CASSPGGMNTEAFF.